This T cell receptor beta chain was recovered during a study of identical twins. With template switching, a universal primer site was added, and the cDNA carried unique molecular identifiers. One entry per CDR3 protein results from TCRdb running MiXCR on the 5' RACE reads. The data show about 1.7 million distinct CDR3 sequences, under 35% seen once. Germline V lookup: CDR1 SNHLY, CDR2 FYNNEI. There are 15 residues in the CDR3. The V and J ends lost 0 bases and 9 bases respectively, with 15 bases between them. The sample holds a few counts of this clonotype. The gene calls are TRBV2 and TRBJ2-1; tentatively, D is TRBD2 (6 bases). The sequencing input was cord blood. This receptor was identified in a newborn girl in good health. The DNA of the CDR3 is TGTGCCAGCAGTGAAGCGCTAACTAGCTTGGGTGAGCAGTTCTTC. The encoded protein is CASSEALTSLGEQFF. The full variable domain, completed using reference TRBV2 and TRBJ2-1, is EPEVTQTPSHQVTQMGQEVILRCVPISNHLYFYWYRQILGQKVEFLVSFYNNEISEKSEIFDDQFSVERPDGSNFTLKIRSTKLEDSAMYFCASSEALTSLGEQFFGPGTRLTVL.